The 31 T cell receptor beta chains below all came from one sample that was sequenced in a study of long-term antiretroviral therapy in people with HIV. It was version v3.0 of the immunoSEQ assay that was run at survey level. Generated by immunoSEQ multiplex PCR, the TCRdb table keeps only in-frame clones and is missing some. The sample contains 7,500 to 8,500 clones, roughly 80% of which appear only once. This material consisted of unsorted PBMCs, taken roughly 2.5 years before starting antiretroviral therapy. These receptors came from a middle-aged man with HIV.

This sequence joins TRBV28 and TRBJ2-7; 9 bases are shared with TRBD2. The germline V gene has CDR1 MDHEN and CDR2 SYDVKM. Losses at the gene ends were 8 bases for V and 3 bases for J; bases not matched to a gene: 11. The CDR3 has 15 residues. In nucleotides, the CDR3 is TGTGCCAGCCACCCTTTAGCGGGGGAAATCTACGAGCAGTACTTC. Encoded protein: CASHPLAGEIYEQYF.

The CDR3: CASASGDTQYF. CDR3 nucleotide sequence: TGTGCCAGCGCTAGCGGAGATACGCAGTATTTT. The chain combines TRBV6-5 with TRBJ2-3, with 7 bases lining up with TRBD2. This CDR3 comprises 11 residues. Trimming took 8 bases from V and 5 from J; bases not matched to a gene: 1. Looked up from germline, CDR1 is MNHEY and CDR2 is SVGAGI.

The chain is built from TRBV11-2 and TRBJ1-1, with a possible D match to TRBD1 (5 bases). The CDR3 has 13 residues. CDR1 and CDR2 (germline): SGHAT, FQNNGV. V lost 4 bases, J lost 10 bases, and 16 bases lay in between. The CDR3 region has the DNA TGTGCCAGCAGCTCCCAGGTTGGGGGAGTAGCTTTCTTT. It encodes CASSSQVGGVAFF.

The V gene is TRBV10-3, the J gene TRBJ2-7; D is perhaps TRBD2 (5 bases). The V and J ends lost 0 bases and 0 bases respectively, with 12 bases between them. The germline gives CDR1 ENHRY, CDR2 SYGVKD. This CDR3 has 16 residues. CDR3 amino acids: CAISESLTGSSYEQYF. Here the CDR3 DNA reads TGTGCCATCAGTGAGTCCCTAACTGGGAGCTCCTACGAGCAGTACTTC.

The gene calls are TRBV30 and TRBJ1-1; 8 nucleotides agree with TRBD1. CDR3 length: 13 amino acids. Per the germline V gene, CDR1 is GTSNPN and CDR2 is SVGIG (reference sequence). CDR3 in amino acids: CAGGGRGRTEAFF. CDR3 nucleotides: TGTGCTGGAGGGGGCAGGGGGCGAACTGAAGCTTTCTTT.

The CDR3 spells CATSSLDPGGYTF. Here the CDR3 DNA reads TGTGCCACCAGCTCTTTAGATCCAGGGGGCTACACCTTC. The rearrangement joins TRBV15 to TRBJ1-2; maybe TRBD1 (5 bases). The germline gives CDR1 LNHNV, CDR2 YYDKDF (reference sequence). V shed 5 bases and J shed 8 bases, with 15 bases lying between them. The CDR3 is 13 amino acids.

The chain has TRBV27 and TRBJ1-5; 7 bases match TRBD1. The CDR3 sequence is 14 residues long. The germline gives CDR1 MNHEY, CDR2 SMNVEV (reference sequence). The junction had 6 bases not matched to a gene; V was cut back by 6 bases and J by 4 bases. CDR3 amino acids: CASRPGTDNQPQHF. The CDR3 DNA follows: TGTGCCAGCAGGCCCGGGACAGATAATCAGCCCCAGCATTTT.

The CDR3 nucleotides are TGTGCCAGCAGTGACAGGGGAAGCAATCAGCCCCAGCATTTT. Translation: CASSDRGSNQPQHF. This chain links TRBV6-1 with TRBJ1-5; D may be TRBD1 (6 bases). CDR3 size: 14 residues. Germline loops: CDR1 MNHNS, CDR2 SASEGT. Trimming stripped 3 bases from V and 1 base from J, with 7 bases between.

The J gene is TRBJ1-6, the V gene TRBV15; D remains ambiguous. V dropped 1 base and J dropped 8 bases, with 9 bases sitting between them. Germline values: CDR1 LNHNV, CDR2 YYDKDF (reference sequence). CDR3 length equals 14 residues. The CDR3 reads CATSRGQTDSPLHF. The DNA of the CDR3 is TGTGCCACCAGCAGAGGCCAGACTGATTCACCCCTCCACTTT.

The V gene is TRBV10-3, the J gene TRBJ1-6; TRBD1 is a possible D gene (6 bases). Germline assignment: CDR1 ENHRY and CDR2 SYGVKD. This CDR3 comprises 12 residues. With 10 bases removed from V and 6 bases from J, the gap between germline ends came to 10 bases. The CDR3 reads CATRTVNSPLHF. In DNA, the CDR3 is TGTGCCACCCGGACAGTTAATTCACCCCTCCACTTT.

The chain couples TRBV28 to TRBJ1-4, with D perhaps matching TRBD1 (6 bases). V dropped 4 bases and J dropped 10 bases, with 16 bases sitting between them. Germline V gives CDR1 MDHEN, CDR2 SYDVKM. CDR3 length: 14 residues. CDR3 DNA sequence: TGTGCCAGCAGTTGGACAGCCCAGGGAGTAAAACTGTTTTTT. Encoded protein: CASSWTAQGVKLFF.

This clone occurred once. The chain links TRBV10-3 to TRBJ1-1; D remains ambiguous. V was trimmed by 2 bases and J by 4 bases, leaving 14 bases between them. The germline gives CDR1 ENHRY, CDR2 SYGVKD. There are 15 residues in the CDR3. Written as DNA, the CDR3 is TGTGCCATCAGTGAGAACCCTCGACACACCACTGAAGCTTTCTTT. Its protein product is CAISENPRHTTEAFF.

The J gene is TRBJ2-3, the V gene TRBV11-3, with D uncertain. This CDR3 has 15 amino acids. The V end lost 1 base, the J end lost 3 bases, and 11 bases lay between the germline ends. Germline V gene lookup returns CDR1 SGHNT and CDR2 YENEEA. CDR3 bases: TGTGCCAGCAGCTTAGCGGGCGCCCGAACAGATACGCAGTATTTT. Protein: CASSLAGARTDTQYF.

The J gene is TRBJ1-3, the V gene TRBV2; TRBD1 matches at 10 bases. Germline lookup yields CDR1 SNHLY and CDR2 FYNNEI. The CDR3 has 15 residues. The trim removed 6 bases at V and 4 bases at J, leaving 6 bases unmatched. CDR3 amino acids: CASSLTGGAGNTIYF. The CDR3 nucleotides read TGTGCCAGCAGCCTGACAGGGGGCGCGGGAAACACCATATATTTT.

This clone is termed large (0.1 to 1%). This sequence joins TRBV4-3 and TRBJ2-3; 7 nucleotides match TRBD2. The ends lost 0 bases at V and 6 bases at J; junction bases unmatched: 3. CDR1 and CDR2 from the germline V gene are LGHNA and YSLEER. There are 14 residues in the CDR3. CDR3 coding DNA: TGCGCCAGCAGCCAAGATAGAGCGGGGGATACGCAGTATTTT. Amino acid sequence: CASSQDRAGDTQYF.

The V and J genes are TRBV4-3 and TRBJ1-2; D possibly corresponds to TRBD1 (6 bases). V lost 0 bases and J lost 4, with 9 bases in between. This CDR3 is 14 amino acids long. Per the germline V gene, CDR1 is LGHNA and CDR2 is YSLEER. The CDR3 coding sequence is TGCGCCAGCAGCCAAGAGAGGGGGGGCTATGGCTACACCTTC. Its protein is CASSQERGGYGYTF.

This clone showed up just once. The rearrangement links TRBV18 to TRBJ2-7; D uncertain. Germline-derived CDR1 and CDR2 are KGHSH and LQKENI. The CDR3 sequence is 16 residues long. The ends were cut back, 0 bases at V and 3 bases at J, with 15 bases in the middle. DNA of the CDR3: TGTGCCAGCTCACCACCGTTGGCAGGCCGTTACTACGAGCAGTACTTC. Translation gives CASSPPLAGRYYEQYF.

In the case of this clone: Compared with germline, one end of the junction differs, possibly owing to a read error. This chain connects TRBV9 to TRBJ1-6; D unclear. Per germline, CDR1 SGDLS and CDR2 YYNGEE. CDR3 length equals 13 residues. The CDR3 region has the DNA TGTGCCAGCAGCGTAGCAGTGGATTCACCTCTCCACTTT. This sequence encodes CASSVAVDSPLHF.

The chain recombines TRBV5-6 with TRBJ1-1; 10 positions agree with TRBD1. Germline V lookup: CDR1 SGHDT, CDR2 YYEEEE. Unmatched junction bases numbered 16, after V lost 2 bases and J lost 6 bases. The CDR3 extends over 18 amino acids. CDR3 in DNA: TGTGCCAGCAGCTTTCAAGGGTCCTGGGACAGGGGTTTCTCTGAAGCTTTCTTT. As protein: CASSFQGSWDRGFSEAFF.

This chain links TRBV5-1 with TRBJ2-3; D is ambiguous. V lost 0 bases, J lost 1 base, and 6 bases lay in between. Germline-derived CDR1 and CDR2 are SGHRS and YFSETQ. There are 14 residues in the CDR3. The CDR3 DNA reads as TGCGCCAGCAGCTTGGGGTTCGGCACAGATACGCAGTATTTT. Its protein product is CASSLGFGTDTQYF.

CDR3: CAWKREGQPQHF. The CDR3 DNA reads TGTGCCTGGAAAAGGGAAGGACAGCCCCAGCATTTT. The rearrangement joins TRBV30 to TRBJ1-5; D gene unclear. This CDR3 is built from 12 residues. Trimming pared 4 bases from V and 7 bases from J, leaving 11 bases between. Per the germline V gene, CDR1 is GTSNPN and CDR2 is SVGIG (reference sequence).

The sample holds a few counts of this clone. The sample carries other DNA sequences with the same CDR3. The chain uses TRBV4-3 and TRBJ2-3; D might be TRBD2 (5 bases). Trimming removed 0 bases at V and 6 bases at J, with 10 bases between. The CDR3 has 14 residues. CDR1 is LGHNA, CDR2 YSLEER, per germline. The CDR3 region has the DNA TGCGCCAGCAGCCAAGATCGATCGGGGGATACGCAGTATTTT. Encoded protein: CASSQDRSGDTQYF.

This clone was recorded a few times. V is TRBV6-5 and J is TRBJ1-2; D is possibly TRBD1 (6 bases). Between the trimmed V and J ends, which lost 0 bases and 3 bases, there was a span of 8 bases. Germline-derived CDR1 and CDR2 are MNHEY and SVGAGI. The CDR3 sequence is 14 residues long. The chain's CDR3 is CASSYSTGHYGYTF. CDR3 in DNA: TGTGCCAGCAGTTACTCGACAGGCCACTATGGCTACACCTTC.

The chain uses TRBV5-6 and TRBJ1-3; 7 bases line up with TRBD1. This CDR3 spans 15 amino acids. The V gene's germline CDR1 is SGHDT and CDR2 YYEEEE. V dropped 1 base and J dropped 3; count of bases not matched to a gene: 4. The CDR3 sequence: CASSLNDRVGNTIYF. The CDR3 nucleotides read TGTGCCAGCAGCTTGAATGACAGGGTTGGAAACACCATATATTTT.

This rearrangement joins TRBV4-3 to TRBJ2-1; D uncertain. The CDR3 sequence is 16 residues long. V was cut by 0 bases and J by 0 bases, with 9 bases left in between. Per germline, CDR1 LGHNA and CDR2 YSLEER. The CDR3 nucleotides read TGCGCCAGCAGCCAAGATGACCGGAGCTCCTACAATGAGCAGTTCTTC. Encoded protein: CASSQDDRSSYNEQFF.

CDR3 amino acids: CASSVLPGWTEAFF. CDR3 DNA sequence: TGTGCCAGCAGCGTCCTCCCAGGGTGGACTGAAGCTTTCTTT. V and J are TRBV9 and TRBJ1-1, with D perhaps matching TRBD1 (5 bases). This CDR3 region has 14 residues. The V gene lost 2 bases and the J gene lost 5 bases, with 13 bases spanning the gap. The germline gives CDR1 SGDLS, CDR2 YYNGEE.

The rearrangement joins TRBV5-1 to TRBJ1-1, with a tentative D call TRBD1 (5 bases). Germline values: CDR1 SGHRS, CDR2 YFSETQ. This CDR3 is 14 amino acids long. Trimming took 1 base from V and 1 from J, leaving 8 bases between them. The CDR3 sequence is CASSLRQGNTEAFF. CDR3 DNA sequence: TGCGCCAGCAGCTTGAGGCAGGGGAACACTGAAGCTTTCTTT.

This chain joins TRBV29-1 and TRBJ2-6; D perhaps matches TRBD2 (6 bases). V was cut by 3 bases and J by 2 bases, with 8 bases left in between. Per the germline V gene, CDR1 is SQVTM and CDR2 is ANQGSEA. The CDR3 consists of 14 residues. The CDR3 DNA follows: TGCAGCGTTGATGGGGGGACTGGGGCCAACGTCCTGACTTTC. Protein: CSVDGGTGANVLTF. The whole variable domain, remainder taken from reference TRBV29-1 and TRBJ2-6, is SAVISQKPSRDICQRGTSLTIQCQVDSQVTMMFWYRQQPGQSLTLIATANQGSEATYESGFVIDKFPISRPNLTFSTLTVSNMSPEDSSIYLCSVDGGTGANVLTFGAGSRLTVL.

V is TRBV7-2 and J is TRBJ2-7; no reliable D call. The CDR3 contains 15 residues. V was trimmed by 2 bases and J by 0 bases, leaving 11 bases between them. Germline CDR1 SGHTA, CDR2 FQGNSA. This CDR3 reads CASSLSGLPSYEQYF. The CDR3 coding sequence is TGTGCCAGCAGCTTATCAGGTCTACCCTCCTACGAGCAGTACTTC.

The chain uses TRBV30 and TRBJ2-2; possible D gene TRBD1, 6 bases. The CDR3 spans 17 residues. The V gene's germline CDR1 is GTSNPN and CDR2 SVGIG (reference sequence). The V and J ends lost 0 bases and 4 bases respectively, with 18 bases between them. CDR3 bases: TGTGCCTGGAGTGTCTCTATCGGAGCCAGGGGCACCGGGGAGCTGTTTTTT. As protein: CAWSVSIGARGTGELFF.

The chain combines TRBV30 with TRBJ2-7; the D gene could be TRBD1 or TRBD2 (5 bases each). CDR3 length: 13 residues. CDR1 and CDR2 from the germline V gene are GTSNPN and SVGIG (reference sequence). The V end lost 2 bases, the J end lost 7 bases, and 15 bases lay between the germline ends. CDR3: CAWSPGPYGEQYF. For the CDR3, the DNA is TGTGCCTGGAGTCCGGGACCATATGGGGAGCAGTACTTC.